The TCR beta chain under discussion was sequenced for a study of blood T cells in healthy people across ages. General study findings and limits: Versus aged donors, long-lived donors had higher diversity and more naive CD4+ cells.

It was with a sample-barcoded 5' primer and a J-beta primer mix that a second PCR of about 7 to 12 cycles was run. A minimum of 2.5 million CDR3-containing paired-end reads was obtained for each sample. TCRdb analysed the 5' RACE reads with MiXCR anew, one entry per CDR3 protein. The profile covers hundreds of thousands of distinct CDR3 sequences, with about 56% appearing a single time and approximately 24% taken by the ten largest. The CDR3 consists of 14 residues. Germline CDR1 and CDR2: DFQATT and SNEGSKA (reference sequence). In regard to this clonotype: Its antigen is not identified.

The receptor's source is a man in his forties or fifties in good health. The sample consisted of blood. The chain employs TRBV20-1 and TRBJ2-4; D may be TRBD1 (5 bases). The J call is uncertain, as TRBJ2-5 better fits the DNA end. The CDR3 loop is CSARAGIGLETQYF. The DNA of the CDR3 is TGCAGTGCAAGGGCAGGGATCGGGCTAGAGACCCAGTACTTC.